Sequencing of this T cell receptor beta chain was carried out in a study of T-cell memory formation after mild COVID-19. Overall study: Largely donor-specific sequence clusters came from a couple of donors. Overall study results and limits: From day 15 to 85, contracting clones were balanced between CD4 and CD8, whereas later expanders leaned toward CD4+. Pre-infection memory harbored some responding clones, suggesting cross-reactive memory joined.

TCR alpha and TCR beta cDNA libraries with sample barcodes and UMIs came from 5'RACE using constant-segment primers. Via MiXCR, TCRdb re-called the 5' RACE reads, giving one row per CDR3 protein. The data hold about 350,000 distinct CDR3 sequences, with approximately 14% observed a single time. Points on this clonotype: Its target is not known.

CDR3 size: 15 residues. V was cut by 0 bases and J by 1 base, with 6 bases left in between. CDR1 is LGHNA, CDR2 YSLEER, per germline. The receptor's source is a man younger than 35 who had mild COVID-19 (a few samples of this study predate the infection). Cell type and time point are not known. The V and J genes are TRBV4-3 and TRBJ1-4; D not resolved. Sequencing was done on a sample of PBMCs or a T cell subset sorted from them (not recorded which). In nucleotides, the CDR3 is TGCGCCAGCAGCCAAGACTGGGTAACTAATGAAAAACTGTTTTTT. Its translation: CASSQDWVTNEKLFF.